The sequence of this T cell receptor beta chain was determined in a study of cytomegalovirus exposure and HLA in healthy donors (dated by TCRdb to about 2017). In terms of the full investigation: An earlier analysis of around 600 of the donors reported approximately 270 Gb of sequence data and 100 million to 140 million unique TCR beta sequences from about 200 million T cells. In addition to the first cohort of about 650 subjects, a separate validation cohort of under 150 different subjects was used. Alongside the repertoire data, information on donor age, sex, ethnicity and CMV serostatus was compiled. To predict cytomegalovirus infection status, the study combined high-throughput TCR immunosequencing, statistical association of individual TCRs with disease status, and machine learning. A later analysis re-examined previously published TCR beta repertoires from more than 550 donors and added high-resolution HLA genotyping to investigate patterns of TCR occurrence. The T cell repertoires of 670 or so subjects were profiled by immunosequencing and related to cytomegalovirus serostatus. A later genetic analysis used genome-wide SNP genotypes for about three fifths of the 666 donors, treating that subset as a discovery cohort. An earlier analysis of more than 450 of the donors used high-throughput TCR beta sequencing to judge whether each TCR beta V gene segment behaved as functional or pseudogenic. The genetic ancestry cluster associated with self-reported Caucasian donors included approximately 85% of the roughly 380 genotyped donors. Rather than drawing on any new phenotypic data, the later analysis identified candidate immune exposures from TCR beta sequences and the way those sequences occurred across donors. On average, around 240,000 unique TCR beta nucleotide sequences were sequenced per donor among 350 to 400 genotyped donors of the cohort, with roughly 20% of those sequences being non-productive. Because of strong linkage in the cohort, four or five DR-DQ haplotypes were treated as single units for association and clustering. An early release that covered fewer than 800 HLA-typed donors contained around 300 gigabases of sequencing data and about 84 million unique TCR sequences. The study aimed to test whether cataloging public T cell receptors could reveal signatures of past pathogen exposure. Class I and class II HLA loci were covered by the typing at four-digit resolution. The number of typed donors differed by locus: roughly 629-630 for A, B, C, DRB1 and DQB1; 500 to 550 for DQA1; around 580 for DPA1; and 400 to 480 for DPB1. Every discovery cohort repertoire had been produced on one sequencing platform.

The cohort was made up of roughly 670 healthy bone marrow donors. Cohort members were all nominally healthy when sampled, although unrecorded immune exposures were likely present. The donor tested CMV seropositive, placing the donor among the roughly 270 seropositive members of the cohort. Every donor gave a peripheral blood sample, and the peripheral blood mononuclear cells from that sample were used for TCR beta sequencing. Genomic DNA extraction from the blood cell samples was performed with the Qiagen DNeasy Blood Extraction Kit. What the study reported, not specific to this receptor: According to the authors, the approach could potentially be generalized to other disease states and immunological phenotypes. Across donors, most TCR sequences were observed very rarely, whereas some public TCRs were present in many individuals. Sequencing depth was assumed to be roughly uniform across donors in the presence/absence analyses, though that assumption may not hold. The study gave a list of 150 to 200 TCR beta chains associated with cytomegalovirus. Compared with the approximately 720-donor mean, donors in an Asian-associated ancestry cluster had fewer N-insertions in productive TCRs, according to a later genetic analysis. A cluster of highly shared sequence variants was judged likely to represent a technical artifact of the sequencing pipeline. According to a later analysis, parvovirus B19, influenza, CMV and Epstein-Barr virus appeared linked to several top co-occurrence clusters. In a later analysis, the rate of TCR association differed among HLA loci, with DRB1 alleles having the most associated TCRs and HLA-C alleles having the fewest. Immune exposure information for the cohort was limited to CMV serostatus. Because the 87-base-pair reads could not distinguish some IMGT-functional V segments, including TRBV6-2 and TRBV6-3, those segments were excluded. Assigning TCR associations to individual alleles was difficult when HLA alleles, especially DR and DQ, strongly co-occurred. Broadly in line with IMGT annotations, most TCR beta V segments showed up in productive rearrangements about 87% or about 30% of the time in an earlier analysis of 450 to 750 of the donors. Compared with equally common non-associated chains, HLA-associated TCR beta chains in a later analysis were more clonally expanded and had lower generation probabilities. Correlated functional status among segregating V segments might be attributable to linkage disequilibrium, but an unknown experimental factor could not be ruled out. A further reported finding was that TCR beta sequences accurately predicted the HLA-A and HLA-B alleles for most subjects in the first cohort. At a false discovery rate of 0.05, a later analysis linked 16,951 TCR beta sequences to specific HLA alleles. According to a later analysis, most CMV-associated TCR beta chains appeared to be HLA-restricted, and the HLA associations seemed to be driven largely by CMV exposure. V-gene and J-gene trimming of TCR beta chains was associated with a missense DCLRE1C variant in a later genetic analysis, and the association was replicated in an independent cohort. Only TCR beta chains were sequenced in this cohort, and the absence of alpha or paired-chain data limited detectable features. Because counts were too low, roughly 18 rarely observed V segments, including chromosome 9 orphons, were left out of the earlier analysis of 500 to 750 of the donors. In vitro tests confirmed that a few of the cytomegalovirus-associated TCR beta chains recognize cytomegalovirus antigens. Because some donors lacked HLA typing at each locus, the association tests relied only on the typed subset. In both the original and validation cohorts, the classifier was reported to diagnose cytomegalovirus status with high specificity and sensitivity.

The CDR3 goes from the cysteine to the phenylalanine over 16 residues. Here the CDR3 DNA is all that survives: 48 bases in frame from base 1. CDR1 and CDR2, per the germline V gene (reference sequence), are MNHEY and SMNVEV. Unmatched junction bases come to 13, with V trimmed by 8 bases and J by 5 bases. Details on this clone: This receptor's antigen is unknown. No much larger clonotype is one base removed from it; base qualities were not supplied.

Library method: the immunoSEQ multiplex PCR assay. The multiplex PCR relied on a mix of 60 forward primers for TCR Vbeta segments and 13 reverse primers for TCR Jbeta segments. The CDR3 region of rearranged TCR beta genes was amplified from genomic DNA by a multiplex PCR assay. On the Illumina HiSeq System, the amplified TCR beta libraries were sequenced as 87-base-pair reads. The source study handled its data this way. In a later analysis, 80 million or so unique TCR beta chains were counted across the approximately 670 repertoires, and roughly 11 million of these chains were shared by at least two donors. To remove PCR and sequencing errors, raw reads were error-corrected and collapsed into unique sequences using a nearest-neighbor algorithm that merged closely related sequences. CDR3 sequences were aligned to IMGT reference sequences to assign V, D and J gene segments. Each retained sequence needed at least a six-nucleotide match to both a V gene segment and a J gene segment. A rearrangement was called productive if the CDR3 had no stop codons and remained in frame with V and J, and every other rearrangement was called non-productive. CDR3 was defined according to IMGT convention as the region running from the second conserved V-encoded cysteine to the conserved J-encoded phenylalanine. In an earlier analysis of some 550 of the donors, sequences lacking an unambiguous match to a single V gene segment were excluded. An earlier analysis of fewer than 650 of the donors classified V segments as functional when productive rearrangements were above 56.7% and as segregating when the standard deviation between donors was above 5%. To diagnose cytomegalovirus status from the catalog of TCR beta chain sequences, a statistical classification framework was built. In a later analysis, TCR nucleotide sequences were compared against IMGT/GENE-DB human TR gene sequences so that V and J genes could be assigned. A later analysis assigned CDR3 sequences and most-parsimonious VDJ recombination scenarios with the TCRdist pipeline. In a later analysis, each TCR beta chain was defined by its CDR3 amino acid sequence together with its V-gene family, and reads lacking a unique V-gene family were excluded. To address suspected cross-contamination and a sequencing artifact, a later analysis removed over 500 highly shared, low-generation-probability nucleotide sequences. For each public chain, a later analysis derived a clonal expansion index from normalized ranks of inferred template counts within each repertoire. In a later analysis, generation probabilities were computed using a VDJ recombination model fitted to out-of-frame rearrangements, and the results were checked against IGoR. In a later analysis, TCR-TCR, TCR-HLA and TCR-CMV co-occurrence was scored with hypergeometric tests, and a repertoire-size bias correction was applied to TCR pairs. To estimate false discovery rates, a later analysis permuted the HLA or CMV assignments 20 times. In a later analysis, co-occurring TCRs were grouped with DBSCAN, and TCRdist sequence similarity was added when clustering was performed within HLA-allele-positive subsets. For co-occurrence clustering, repertoires with fewer than 30,000 or more than 120,000 public chains were excluded, along with a handful of repertoires with anomalous nucleotide sharing. TCRdb holds this immuneACCESS table with in-frame rearrangements only. Some clones are missing; in checked studies, unresolved V genes explain under half, and the rest has no known cause. The V and J calls and clone size were taken over from that table, and D and trimming were inferred from the DNA. A total of 150,000 to 180,000 clones appear in this sample, 70% to 80% of them only once. The ten largest clones add up to approximately 8% of the sample.

The TCR originated in a young man in good health and CMV-seropositive. Sequencing was done on a sample of PBMCs. The chain links TRBV27 with TRBJ2-1; the central 9 bases match TRBD2. CDR3 sequence: CASGQRAGGFDNEQFF. Read as DNA, the sequence is TGTGCCAGCGGCCAAAGGGCGGGAGGGTTCGACAATGAGCAGTTCTTC.